These 19 T cell receptor beta chains were all obtained from the same sample, sequenced in a study of blood T cell repertoires in COVID-19. Sequencing used immunoSEQ multiplex PCR; TCRdb keeps in-frame clones, though not all of them. Among 300,000 or so clones listed, roughly 84% were seen once. Sequences were obtained from PBMCs or T cells enriched from blood (not recorded which). The receptors were sampled from a woman aged 25 to 45 who had recovered from COVID-19.

The sample holds one count of this clone. The CDR3, as DNA: TGTGCCAGCAGTTTATCTCCTAGCGGGGGAACTAGCACAGATACGCAGTATTTT. It translates to CASSLSPSGGTSTDTQYF. V usage is TRBV28 and J usage is TRBJ2-3; 10 positions agree with TRBD2. V dropped 1 base and J dropped 0; count of bases not matched to a gene: 7. There are 18 residues in the CDR3. Germline CDR1 reads MDHEN; CDR2 reads SYDVKM.

This clone showed up just once. This chain uses TRBV25-1 with TRBJ2-5; 7 bases fit TRBD1. V trimming: 2 bases; J trimming: 1 base; junction bases outside the gene matches: 4. There are 15 residues in the CDR3. Looked up from germline, CDR1 is MGHDK and CDR2 is SYGVNS. The DNA of the CDR3 is TGTGCCAGCAGTGAAGAGGGACAGACCCAAGAGACCCAGTACTTC. It translates to CASSEEGQTQETQYF.

The chain couples TRBV5-6 to TRBJ1-2; a weak D match, TRBD1 (5 bases). V lost 4 bases to trimming and J lost 2 bases, with 15 bases between them. Germline CDR1 and CDR2: SGHDT and YYEEEE. The CDR3 has 15 residues. The CDR3 nucleotides read TGTGCCAGCAGCACACCTGGGGCCCGAAACTATGGCTACACCTTC. It codes for CASSTPGARNYGYTF.

The sample holds one count of this clone. The J gene is TRBJ2-1, the V gene TRBV3-1 (or the pseudogene TRBV3-2); D may be TRBD1 (5 bases). Germline CDR1 is LGHDT and CDR2 is YNNKEL (reference sequence). V lost 4 bases and J lost 4, with 14 bases in between. The CDR3 spans 15 residues. CDR3 loop: CASSLLGPGYNEQFF. In DNA form, the CDR3 reads TGTGCCAGCAGCCTCCTGGGGCCGGGTTACAATGAGCAGTTCTTC.

The rearrangement uses TRBV11-3 and TRBJ2-2; D is uncertain. Germline lookup yields CDR1 SGHNT and CDR2 YENEEA. The V end lost 5 bases, the J end lost 6 bases, and 10 bases lay between the germline ends. CDR3 length: 13 residues. The CDR3 reads CASSPGRAGELFF. DNA of the CDR3: TGTGCCAGCAGCCCGGGTCGAGCCGGGGAGCTGTTTTTT. Full variable domain (outside the CDR3, taken from reference TRBV11-3 and TRBJ2-2): EAGVVQSPRYKIIEKKQPVAFWCNPISGHNTLYWYLQNLGQGPELLIRYENEEAVDDSQLPKDRFSAERLKGVDSTLKIQPAELGDSAVYLCASSPGRAGELFFGEGSRLTVL.

V gene TRBV2 combines with J gene TRBJ1-4; TRBD1 agrees at 7 bases. CDR1 is SNHLY and CDR2 is FYNNEI in the germline V gene. The ends lost 2 bases at V and 4 bases at J; junction bases unmatched: 4. The CDR3 totals 15 residues. CDR3 DNA sequence: TGTGCCAGCAGTGAATTGGGACAGCGTAATGAAAAACTGTTTTTT. It yields the protein CASSELGQRNEKLFF.

V and J are TRBV5-1 and TRBJ1-6, with D maybe TRBD1 (6 bases). CDR3 size: 15 residues. Trimming shortened V by 4 bases and J by 3 bases, and 11 bases separated the two germline ends. Germline CDR1 is SGHRS and CDR2 is YFSETQ. The DNA for the CDR3 is TGCGCCAGCAGCCCTCCGGACAGCTATAATTCACCCCTCCACTTT. Its translation: CASSPPDSYNSPLHF.

In its sample, this clone was seen a few times. V gene TRBV5-1 combines with J gene TRBJ1-2; maybe TRBD1 (5 bases). V was pared by 0 bases and J by 6 bases, with 12 bases between. CDR3 size: 14 residues. Germline V CDR1 and CDR2: SGHRS, YFSETQ. This CDR3 is CASSLVGQGDGYTF. The CDR3 DNA sequence: TGCGCCAGCAGCTTGGTAGGGCAGGGTGATGGCTACACCTTC.

The rearrangement links TRBV9 to TRBJ1-6; D gene uncertain. The CDR3 extends over 14 amino acids. Per the germline V gene, CDR1 is SGDLS and CDR2 is YYNGEE. Trimming removed 3 bases from V and 7 bases from J, with 11 bases in between. CDR3 amino acids: CASSGHGGNSPLHF. The CDR3 DNA reads as TGTGCCAGCAGCGGACATGGAGGGAATTCACCCCTCCACTTT.

The chain uses TRBV30 and TRBJ2-3; 10 nucleotides agree with TRBD2. V was clipped by 3 bases and J by 0 bases; unmatched bases: 6. There are 16 residues in the CDR3. Germline CDR1 and CDR2: GTSNPN and SVGIG (reference sequence). CDR3 sequence reads: CAWRRGLADSTDTQYF. CDR3 DNA: TGTGCCTGGAGGCGCGGACTAGCGGACAGCACAGATACGCAGTATTTT.

The V and J genes are TRBV15 and TRBJ2-5; 7 nucleotides align to TRBD2. The germline gives CDR1 LNHNV, CDR2 YYDKDF (reference sequence). The CDR3 is 15 amino acids. With V trimmed by 0 bases and J by 5 bases, 6 bases remained unmatched. The CDR3 nucleotides read TGTGCCACCAGCAGAGAGCTGCGGGGGTACGAGACCCAGTACTTC. It codes for CATSRELRGYETQYF.

The chain carries TRBV5-1 and TRBJ1-2; TRBD1 matches at 8 bases. V was pared by 3 bases and J by 6 bases, with 10 bases of the junction left unmatched. Germline CDR1 and CDR2: SGHRS and YFSETQ. The CDR3 extends over 15 amino acids. The CDR3, as DNA: TGCGCCAGCAGCTCCCAGGGGGCAGGGACTCATGGCTACACCTTC. It specifies CASSSQGAGTHGYTF.

In this sample, this clone turned up once. The chain recombines TRBV11-3 with TRBJ2-5, with 8 positions matching TRBD1. V dropped 5 bases and J dropped 2; count of bases not matched to a gene: 1. Germline-derived CDR1 and CDR2 are SGHNT and YENEEA. This CDR3 region has 13 residues. The CDR3 bases are TGTGCCAGCAGCCGACAGGGGCAAGAGACCCAGTACTTC. Protein product: CASSRQGQETQYF.

The rearrangement links TRBV24-1 to TRBJ1-1, with D hard to call. The germline V gene encodes CDR1 KGHDR and CDR2 SFDVKD. Between the trimmed V and J ends, which lost 2 bases and 7 bases, there was a span of 13 bases. This CDR3 is 14 amino acids long. The CDR3 DNA follows: TGTGCCACCAGTGATTCCCGACGGGAAAATGAAGCTTTCTTT. Translation gives CATSDSRRENEAFF.

The chain uses TRBV3-1 (or the pseudogene TRBV3-2) and TRBJ1-4, with 7 bases matching TRBD1. Germline V gene data show CDR1 as LGHDT and CDR2 as YNNKEL (reference sequence). J lost 0 bases, V lost 0 bases, and 10 bases had no gene match. This CDR3 is 19 amino acids long. Here the CDR3 DNA reads TGTGCCAGCAGCCAAGATTGGGGGACAGTGGGAGCAACTAATGAAAAACTGTTTTTT. Protein: CASSQDWGTVGATNEKLFF.

In this sample, this clone turned up once. This rearrangement joins TRBV13 to TRBJ2-7; D perhaps matches TRBD1 (6 bases). Germline lookup yields CDR1 PRHDT and CDR2 FYEKMQ (reference sequence). This CDR3 comprises 12 residues. Trimming stripped 5 bases from V and 10 bases from J, with 15 bases between. CDR3 nucleotide sequence: TGTGCCAGCAGCGTACGTACAGGGAGTCAGTACTTC. Its protein product is CASSVRTGSQYF.

The chain has TRBV10-2 and TRBJ1-5; D uncertain. Trimming removed 3 bases from V and 3 bases from J, with 9 bases in between. The V gene's germline CDR1 is WSHSY and CDR2 SAAADI. The CDR3 is 14 residues long. Written as DNA, the CDR3 is TGCGCCAGCAGTGACCGGGAATTCAATCAGCCCCAGCATTTT. Protein: CASSDREFNQPQHF.

The CDR3 DNA sequence: TGCGCCAGCAGCCAAGATCGTCAGTACACCGGGGAGCTGTTTTTT. It codes for CASSQDRQYTGELFF. The J gene is TRBJ2-2, the V gene TRBV4-1; D call uncertain. Germline CDR1 MGHRA, CDR2 YSYEKL. V lost 0 bases to trimming and J lost 3 bases, with 8 bases between them. This CDR3 is 15 amino acids long.

The chain employs TRBV7-2 and TRBJ2-5; tentative D call: TRBD2 (7 bases). The CDR3 consists of 15 residues. The V end was cut by 5 bases, the J end by 2 bases, with 15 bases between. Germline V gives CDR1 SGHTA, CDR2 FQGNSA. The CDR3 here is CASSTAGASQETQYF. As DNA, the CDR3 is TGTGCCAGCAGCACGGCGGGGGCCTCACAAGAGACCCAGTACTTC.